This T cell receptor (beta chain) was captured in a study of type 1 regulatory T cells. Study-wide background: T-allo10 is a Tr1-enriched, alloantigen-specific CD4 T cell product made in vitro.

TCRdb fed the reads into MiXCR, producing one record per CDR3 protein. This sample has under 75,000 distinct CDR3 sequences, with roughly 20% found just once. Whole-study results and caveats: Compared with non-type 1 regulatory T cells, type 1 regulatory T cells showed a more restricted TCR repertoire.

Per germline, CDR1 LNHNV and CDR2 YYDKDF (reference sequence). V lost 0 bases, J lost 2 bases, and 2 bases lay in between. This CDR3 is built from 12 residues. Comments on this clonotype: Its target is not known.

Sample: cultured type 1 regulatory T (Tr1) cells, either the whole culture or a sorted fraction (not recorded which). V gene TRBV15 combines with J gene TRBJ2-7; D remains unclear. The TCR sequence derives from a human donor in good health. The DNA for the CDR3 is TGTGCCACCAGCAGAGATCCCTACGAGCAGTACTTC. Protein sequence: CATSRDPYEQYF.